The clone carrying this TCR beta chain was seen a single time. Some clones are missing from TCRdb's copy, which holds only in-frame ones; the method was immunoSEQ multiplex PCR. The profile shows approximately 200,000 clones, about 83% of them singletons. Two consecutive negative NP/OP PCR tests, clearance, or resolved symptoms defined Cohort 3 recovery. These data come from a study of blood T cell repertoires in COVID-19. Study overall: COVID-19 samples collected from the United States, Italy and Spain covered acute and convalescent phases.

CDR1 SNHLY and CDR2 FYNNEI come from the germline V gene. The length of the CDR3 is 15 residues. After removal of 8 bases from V and 7 bases from J, the junction contained 6 bases not matched to a gene. This rearrangement joins TRBV2 to TRBJ2-1, with 15 nucleotides matching TRBD2. The sequence came from a woman in her twenties or thirties who had recovered from COVID-19. The specimen sequenced was PBMCs or T cells enriched from blood (not recorded which). In nucleotides, the CDR3 is TGTGCCAGCCGGTCCGGGACTAGCGGGAGGAATGAGCAGTTCTTC. Amino acid sequence: CASRSGTSGRNEQFF.